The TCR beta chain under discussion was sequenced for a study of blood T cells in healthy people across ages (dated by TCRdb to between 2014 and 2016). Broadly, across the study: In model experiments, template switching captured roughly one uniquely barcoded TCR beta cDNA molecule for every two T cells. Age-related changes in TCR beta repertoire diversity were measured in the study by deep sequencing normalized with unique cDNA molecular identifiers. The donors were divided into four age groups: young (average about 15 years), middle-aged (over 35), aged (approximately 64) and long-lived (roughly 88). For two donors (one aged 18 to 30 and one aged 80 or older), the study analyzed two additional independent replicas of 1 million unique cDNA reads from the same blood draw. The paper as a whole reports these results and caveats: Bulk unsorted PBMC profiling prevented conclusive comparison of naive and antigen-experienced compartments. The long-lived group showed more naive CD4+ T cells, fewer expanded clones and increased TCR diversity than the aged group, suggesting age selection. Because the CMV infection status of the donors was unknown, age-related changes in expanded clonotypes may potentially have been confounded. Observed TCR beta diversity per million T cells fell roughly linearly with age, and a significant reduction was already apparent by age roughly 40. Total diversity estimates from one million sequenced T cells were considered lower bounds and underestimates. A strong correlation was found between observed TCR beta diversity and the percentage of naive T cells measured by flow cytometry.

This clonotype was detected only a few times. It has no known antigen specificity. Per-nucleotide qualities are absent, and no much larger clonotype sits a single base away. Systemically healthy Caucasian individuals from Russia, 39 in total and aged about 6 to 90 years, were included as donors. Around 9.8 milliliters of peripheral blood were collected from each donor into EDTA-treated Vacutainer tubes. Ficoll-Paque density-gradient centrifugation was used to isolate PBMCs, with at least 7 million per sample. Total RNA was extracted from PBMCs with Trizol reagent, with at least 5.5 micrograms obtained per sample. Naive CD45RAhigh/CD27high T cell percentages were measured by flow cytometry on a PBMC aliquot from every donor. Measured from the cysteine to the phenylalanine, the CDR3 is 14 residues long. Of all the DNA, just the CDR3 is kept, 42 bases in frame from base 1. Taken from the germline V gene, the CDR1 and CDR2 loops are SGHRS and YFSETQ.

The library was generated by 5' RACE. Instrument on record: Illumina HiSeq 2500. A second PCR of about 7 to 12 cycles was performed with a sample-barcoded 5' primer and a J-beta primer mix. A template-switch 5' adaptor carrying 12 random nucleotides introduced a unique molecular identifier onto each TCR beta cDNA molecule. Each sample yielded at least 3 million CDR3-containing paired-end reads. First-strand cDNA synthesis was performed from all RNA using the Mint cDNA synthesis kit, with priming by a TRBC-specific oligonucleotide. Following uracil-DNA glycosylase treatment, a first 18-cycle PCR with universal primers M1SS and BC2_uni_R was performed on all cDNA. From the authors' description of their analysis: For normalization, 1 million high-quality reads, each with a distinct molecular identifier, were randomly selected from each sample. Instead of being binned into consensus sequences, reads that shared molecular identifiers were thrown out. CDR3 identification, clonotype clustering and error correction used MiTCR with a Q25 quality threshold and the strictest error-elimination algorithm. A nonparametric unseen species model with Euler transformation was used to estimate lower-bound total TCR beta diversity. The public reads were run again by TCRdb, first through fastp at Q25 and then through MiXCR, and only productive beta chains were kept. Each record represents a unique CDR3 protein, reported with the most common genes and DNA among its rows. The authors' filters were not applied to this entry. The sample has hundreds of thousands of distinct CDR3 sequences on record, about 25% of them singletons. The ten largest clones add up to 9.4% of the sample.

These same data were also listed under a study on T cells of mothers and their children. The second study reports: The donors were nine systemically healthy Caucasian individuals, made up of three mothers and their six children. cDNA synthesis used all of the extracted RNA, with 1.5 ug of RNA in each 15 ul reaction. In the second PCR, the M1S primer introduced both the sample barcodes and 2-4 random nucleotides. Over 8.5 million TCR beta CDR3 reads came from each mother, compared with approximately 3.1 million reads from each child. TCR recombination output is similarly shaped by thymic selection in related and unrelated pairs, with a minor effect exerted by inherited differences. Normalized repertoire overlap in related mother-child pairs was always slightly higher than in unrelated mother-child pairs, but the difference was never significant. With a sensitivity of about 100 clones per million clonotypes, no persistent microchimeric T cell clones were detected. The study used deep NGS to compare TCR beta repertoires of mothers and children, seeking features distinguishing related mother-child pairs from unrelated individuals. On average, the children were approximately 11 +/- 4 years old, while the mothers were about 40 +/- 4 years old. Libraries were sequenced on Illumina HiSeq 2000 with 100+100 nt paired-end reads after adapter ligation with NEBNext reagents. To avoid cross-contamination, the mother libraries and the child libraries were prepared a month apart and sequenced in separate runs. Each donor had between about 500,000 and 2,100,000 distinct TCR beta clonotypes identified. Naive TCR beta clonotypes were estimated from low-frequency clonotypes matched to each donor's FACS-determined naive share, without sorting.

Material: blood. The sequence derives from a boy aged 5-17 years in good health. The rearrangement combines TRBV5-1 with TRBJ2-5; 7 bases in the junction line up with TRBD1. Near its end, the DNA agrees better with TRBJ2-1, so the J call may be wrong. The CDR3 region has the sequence CASSLTTGFNEQFF. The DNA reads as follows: TGCGCCAGCAGCTTGACGACAGGGTTCAATGAGCAGTTCTTC.